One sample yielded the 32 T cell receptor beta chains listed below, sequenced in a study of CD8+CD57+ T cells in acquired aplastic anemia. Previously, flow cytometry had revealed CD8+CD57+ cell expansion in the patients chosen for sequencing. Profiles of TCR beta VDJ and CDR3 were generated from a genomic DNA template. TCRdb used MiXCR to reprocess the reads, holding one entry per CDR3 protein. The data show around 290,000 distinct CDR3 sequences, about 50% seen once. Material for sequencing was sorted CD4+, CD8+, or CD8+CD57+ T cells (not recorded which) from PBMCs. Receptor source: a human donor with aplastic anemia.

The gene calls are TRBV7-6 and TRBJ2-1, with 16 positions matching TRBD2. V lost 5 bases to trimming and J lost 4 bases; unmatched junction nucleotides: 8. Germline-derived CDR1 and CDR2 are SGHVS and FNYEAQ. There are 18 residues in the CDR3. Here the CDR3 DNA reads TGTGCCAGCAGCCTTATGGGACTAGCGGGAGGGCCTTACAATGAGCAGTTCTTC. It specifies CASSLMGLAGGPYNEQFF.

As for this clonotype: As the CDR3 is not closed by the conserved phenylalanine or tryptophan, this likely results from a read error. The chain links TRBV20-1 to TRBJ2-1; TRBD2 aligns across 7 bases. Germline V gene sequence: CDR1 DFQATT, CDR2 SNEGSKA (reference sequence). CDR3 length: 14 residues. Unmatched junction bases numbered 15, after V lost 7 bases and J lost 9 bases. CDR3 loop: CSGGEGGRRGEQFL. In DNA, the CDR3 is TGCAGTGGGGGAGAGGGAGGGAGGCGCGGTGAGCAGTTCCTC.

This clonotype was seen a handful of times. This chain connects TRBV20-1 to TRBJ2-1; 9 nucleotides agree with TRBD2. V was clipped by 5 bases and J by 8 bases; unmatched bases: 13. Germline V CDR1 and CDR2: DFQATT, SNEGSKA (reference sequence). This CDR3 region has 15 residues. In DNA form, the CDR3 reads TGCAGTGCTGCCCCCCCCGCGGGAGGGCGCGATGAGCAGTTCTTC. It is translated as CSAAPPAGGRDEQFF.

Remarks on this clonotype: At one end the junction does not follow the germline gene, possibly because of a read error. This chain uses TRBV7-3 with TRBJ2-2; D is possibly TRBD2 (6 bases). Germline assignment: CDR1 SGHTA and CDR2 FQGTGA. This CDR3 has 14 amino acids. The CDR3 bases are TGCGCCAGCAGCGATAGCGGATACACCGGGGAGCTGTTTTTT. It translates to CASSDSGYTGELFF.

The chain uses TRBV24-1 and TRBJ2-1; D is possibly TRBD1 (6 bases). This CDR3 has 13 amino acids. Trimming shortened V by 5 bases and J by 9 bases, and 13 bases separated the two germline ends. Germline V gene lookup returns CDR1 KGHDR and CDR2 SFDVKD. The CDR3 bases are TGTGCCACCAGTGTAGCAGGGGCGAGTGAGCAGTTCTTC. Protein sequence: CATSVAGASEQFF.

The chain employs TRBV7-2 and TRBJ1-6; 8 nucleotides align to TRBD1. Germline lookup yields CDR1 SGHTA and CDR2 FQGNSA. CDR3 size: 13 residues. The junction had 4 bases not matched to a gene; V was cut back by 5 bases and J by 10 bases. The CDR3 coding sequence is TGTGCCAGCAGCCAGGACAGGGTCTCACCCCTCCACTTT. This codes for CASSQDRVSPLHF.

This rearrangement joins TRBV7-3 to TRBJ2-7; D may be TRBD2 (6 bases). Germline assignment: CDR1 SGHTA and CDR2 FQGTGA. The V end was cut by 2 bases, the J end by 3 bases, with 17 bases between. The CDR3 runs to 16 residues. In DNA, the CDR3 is TGTGCCAGCAGCTTATCGCGTAGCGGCGGTATCTACGAGCAGTACTTC. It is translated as CASSLSRSGGIYEQYF.

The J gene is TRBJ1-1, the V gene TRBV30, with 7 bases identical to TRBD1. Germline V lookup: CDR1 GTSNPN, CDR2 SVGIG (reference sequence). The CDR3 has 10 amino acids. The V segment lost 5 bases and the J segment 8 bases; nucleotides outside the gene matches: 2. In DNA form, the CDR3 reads TGTGCCTGGGAGGACAGGGAAGCTTTCTTT. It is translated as CAWEDREAFF.

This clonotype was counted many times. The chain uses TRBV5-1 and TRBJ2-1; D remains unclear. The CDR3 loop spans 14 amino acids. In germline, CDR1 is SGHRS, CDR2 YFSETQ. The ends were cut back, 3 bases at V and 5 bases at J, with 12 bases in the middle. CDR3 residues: CASSSDLYDNEQFF. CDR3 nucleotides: TGCGCCAGCAGCTCGGACCTCTACGACAATGAGCAGTTCTTC.

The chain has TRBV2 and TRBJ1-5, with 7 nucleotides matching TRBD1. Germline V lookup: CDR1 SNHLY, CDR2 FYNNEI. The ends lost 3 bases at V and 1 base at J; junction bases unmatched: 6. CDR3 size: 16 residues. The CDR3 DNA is TGTGCCAGCAGTGAGGGACAGATTTTGAGCAATCAGCCCCAGCATTTT. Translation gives CASSEGQILSNQPQHF.

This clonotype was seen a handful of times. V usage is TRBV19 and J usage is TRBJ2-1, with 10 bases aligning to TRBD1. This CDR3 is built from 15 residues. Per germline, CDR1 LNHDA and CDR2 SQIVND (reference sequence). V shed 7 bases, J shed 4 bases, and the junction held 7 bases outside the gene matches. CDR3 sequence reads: CASTHEDRGYNEQFF. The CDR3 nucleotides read TGTGCCAGTACCCATGAGGACAGGGGGTACAATGAGCAGTTCTTC.

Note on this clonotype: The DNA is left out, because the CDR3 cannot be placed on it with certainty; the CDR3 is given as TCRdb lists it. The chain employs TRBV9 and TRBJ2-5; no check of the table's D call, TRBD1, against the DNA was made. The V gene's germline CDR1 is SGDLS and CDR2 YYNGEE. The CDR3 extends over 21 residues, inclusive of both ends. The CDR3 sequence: CASSVGVQGEKLFFGSGTQYF.

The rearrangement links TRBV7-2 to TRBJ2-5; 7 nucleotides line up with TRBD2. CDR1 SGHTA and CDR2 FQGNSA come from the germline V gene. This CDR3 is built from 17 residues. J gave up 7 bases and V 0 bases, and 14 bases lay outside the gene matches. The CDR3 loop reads CASSLAVGGSAVPTQYF. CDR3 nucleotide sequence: TGTGCCAGCAGCTTAGCGGTAGGCGGGAGTGCGGTCCCGACCCAGTACTTC.

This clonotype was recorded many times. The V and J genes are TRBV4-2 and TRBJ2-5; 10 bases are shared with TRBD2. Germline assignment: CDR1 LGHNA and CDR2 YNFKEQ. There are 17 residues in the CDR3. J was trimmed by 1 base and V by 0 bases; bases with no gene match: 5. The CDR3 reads CASSQEPSGSRQETQYF. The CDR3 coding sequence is TGTGCCAGCAGCCAAGAACCTAGCGGGAGTCGCCAAGAGACCCAGTACTTC.

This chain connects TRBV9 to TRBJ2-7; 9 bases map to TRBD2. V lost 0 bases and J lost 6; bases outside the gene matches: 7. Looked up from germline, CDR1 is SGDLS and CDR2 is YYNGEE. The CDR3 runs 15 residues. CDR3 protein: CASSVGGSGSSEQYF. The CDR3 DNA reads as TGTGCCAGCAGCGTAGGGGGTAGCGGGAGTAGCGAGCAGTACTTC. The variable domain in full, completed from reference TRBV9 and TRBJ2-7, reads DSGVTQTPKHLITATGQRVTLRCSPRSGDLSVYWYQQSLDQGLQFLIQYYNGEERAKGNILERFSAQQFPDLHSELNLSSLELGDSALYFCASSVGGSGSSEQYFGPGTRLTVT.

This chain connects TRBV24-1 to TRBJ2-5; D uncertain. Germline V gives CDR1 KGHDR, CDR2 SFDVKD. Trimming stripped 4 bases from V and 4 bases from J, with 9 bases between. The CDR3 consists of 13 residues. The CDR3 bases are TGTGCCACCAGTGACACCTTCCCAGAGACCCAGTACTTC. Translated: CATSDTFPETQYF.

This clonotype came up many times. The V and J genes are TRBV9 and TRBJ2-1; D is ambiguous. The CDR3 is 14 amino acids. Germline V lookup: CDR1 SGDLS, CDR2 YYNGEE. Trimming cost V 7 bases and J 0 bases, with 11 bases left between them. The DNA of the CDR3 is TGTGCCAGCCACCCCGCCACCTCCTACAATGAGCAGTTCTTC. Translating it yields CASHPATSYNEQFF.

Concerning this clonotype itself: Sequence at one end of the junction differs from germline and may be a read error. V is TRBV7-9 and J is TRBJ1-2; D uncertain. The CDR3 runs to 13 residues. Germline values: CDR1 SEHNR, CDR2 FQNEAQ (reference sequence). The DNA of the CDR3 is TGTGACAGCACCCGGGATGATAACTATGGCTACACCTTC. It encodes CDSTRDDNYGYTF. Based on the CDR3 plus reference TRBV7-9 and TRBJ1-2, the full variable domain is DTGVSQNPRHKITKRGQNVTFRCDPISEHNRLYWYRQTLGQGPEFLTYFQNEAQLEKSRLLSDRFSAERPKGSFSTLEIQRTEQGDSAMYLCDSTRDDNYGYTFGSGTRLTVV.

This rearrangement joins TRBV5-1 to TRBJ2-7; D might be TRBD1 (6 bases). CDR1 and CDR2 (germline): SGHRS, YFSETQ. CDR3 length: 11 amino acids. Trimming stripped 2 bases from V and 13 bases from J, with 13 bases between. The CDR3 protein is CASSFGQGFYF. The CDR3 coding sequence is TGCGCCAGCAGCTTCGGTCAGGGGTTCTACTTC.

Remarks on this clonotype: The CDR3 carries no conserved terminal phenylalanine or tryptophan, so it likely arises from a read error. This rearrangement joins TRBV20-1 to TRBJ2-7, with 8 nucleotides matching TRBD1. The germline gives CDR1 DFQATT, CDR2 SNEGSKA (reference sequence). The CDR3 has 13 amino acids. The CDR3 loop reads CSARGGQGYEQYL. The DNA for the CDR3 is TGCAGTGCTAGAGGAGGACAGGGCTACGAACAGTACCTC.

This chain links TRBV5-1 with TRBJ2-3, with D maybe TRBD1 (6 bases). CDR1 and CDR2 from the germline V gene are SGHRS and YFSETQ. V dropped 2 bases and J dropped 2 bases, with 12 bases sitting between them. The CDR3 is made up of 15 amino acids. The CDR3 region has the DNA TGCGCCAGCAGCTTTGGACAGTCTAACACAGATACGCAGTATTTT. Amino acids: CASSFGQSNTDTQYF. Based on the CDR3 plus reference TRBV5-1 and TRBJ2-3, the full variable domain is KAGVTQTPRYLIKTRGQQVTLSCSPISGHRSVSWYQQTPGQGLQFLFEYFSETQRNKGNFPGRFSGRQFSNSRSEMNVSTLELGDSALYLCASSFGQSNTDTQYFGPGTRLTVL.

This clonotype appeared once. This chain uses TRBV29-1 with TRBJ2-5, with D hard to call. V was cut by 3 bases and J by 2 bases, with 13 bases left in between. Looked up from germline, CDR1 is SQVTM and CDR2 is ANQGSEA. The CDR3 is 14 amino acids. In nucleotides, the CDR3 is TGCAGCGTTGACGTCAGACAAAAGCAAGAGACCCAGTACTTC. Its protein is CSVDVRQKQETQYF.

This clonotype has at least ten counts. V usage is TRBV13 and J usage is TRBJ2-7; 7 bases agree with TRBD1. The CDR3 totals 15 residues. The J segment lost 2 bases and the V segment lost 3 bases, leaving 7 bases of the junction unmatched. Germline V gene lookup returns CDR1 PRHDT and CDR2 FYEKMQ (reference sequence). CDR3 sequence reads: CASSFGRDSTYEQYF. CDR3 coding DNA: TGTGCCAGCAGCTTCGGCCGGGACAGCACCTACGAGCAGTACTTC.

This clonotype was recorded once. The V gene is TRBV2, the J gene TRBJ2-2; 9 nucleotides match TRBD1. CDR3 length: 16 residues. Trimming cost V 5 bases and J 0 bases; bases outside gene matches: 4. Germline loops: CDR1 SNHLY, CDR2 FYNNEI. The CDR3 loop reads CASSQTGGSNTGELFF. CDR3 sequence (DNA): TGTGCCAGCAGTCAGACAGGGGGGTCGAACACCGGGGAGCTGTTTTTT.

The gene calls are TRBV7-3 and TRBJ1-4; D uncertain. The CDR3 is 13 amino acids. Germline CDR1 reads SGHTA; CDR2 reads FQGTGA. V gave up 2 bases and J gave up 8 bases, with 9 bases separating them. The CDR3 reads CASSLDREEKLFF. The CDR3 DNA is TGTGCCAGCAGCTTAGATAGGGAAGAAAAACTGTTTTTT.

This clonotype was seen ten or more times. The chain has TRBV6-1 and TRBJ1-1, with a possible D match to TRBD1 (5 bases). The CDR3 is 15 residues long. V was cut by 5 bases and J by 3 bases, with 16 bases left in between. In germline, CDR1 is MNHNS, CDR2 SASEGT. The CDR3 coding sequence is TGTGCCAGCAGTATGCTTCAGGGTGGTGACACTGAAGCTTTCTTT. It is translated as CASSMLQGGDTEAFF.

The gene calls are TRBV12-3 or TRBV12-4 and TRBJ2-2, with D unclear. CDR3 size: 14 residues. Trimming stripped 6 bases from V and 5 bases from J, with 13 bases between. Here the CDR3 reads CASSPLRSTGELFF. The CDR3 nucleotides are TGTGCCAGCAGCCCCTTGAGAAGTACCGGGGAGCTGTTTTTT.

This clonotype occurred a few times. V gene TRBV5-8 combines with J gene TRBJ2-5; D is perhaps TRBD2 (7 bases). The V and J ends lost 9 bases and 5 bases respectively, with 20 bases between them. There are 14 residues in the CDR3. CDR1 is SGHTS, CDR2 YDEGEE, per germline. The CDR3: CATNEGGEWETQYF. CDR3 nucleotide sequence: TGTGCCACCAACGAAGGGGGGGAATGGGAGACCCAGTACTTC. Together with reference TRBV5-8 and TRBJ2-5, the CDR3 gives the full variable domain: EAGVTQSPTHLIKTRGQQATLRCSPISGHTSVYWYQQALGLGLQFLLWYDEGEERNRGNFPPRFSGRQFPNYSSELNVNALELEDSALYLCATNEGGEWETQYFGPGTRLLVL.

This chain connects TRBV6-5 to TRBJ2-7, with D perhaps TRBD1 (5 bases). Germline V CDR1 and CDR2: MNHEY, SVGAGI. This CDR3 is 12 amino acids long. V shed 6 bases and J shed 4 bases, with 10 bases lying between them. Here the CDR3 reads CASRGAGYEQYF. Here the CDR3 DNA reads TGTGCCAGCAGAGGGGCCGGGTACGAGCAGTACTTC.

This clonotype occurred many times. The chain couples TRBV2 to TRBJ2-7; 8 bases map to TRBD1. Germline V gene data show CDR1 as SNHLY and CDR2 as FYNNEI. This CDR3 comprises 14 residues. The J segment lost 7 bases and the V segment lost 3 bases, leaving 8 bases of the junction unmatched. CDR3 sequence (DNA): TGTGCCAGCAGTGAGGGCAGGGGGCCGGGGGAGCAGTACTTC. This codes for CASSEGRGPGEQYF. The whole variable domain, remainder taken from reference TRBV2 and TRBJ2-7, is EPEVTQTPSHQVTQMGQEVILRCVPISNHLYFYWYRQILGQKVEFLVSFYNNEISEKSEIFDDQFSVERPDGSNFTLKIRSTKLEDSAMYFCASSEGRGPGEQYFGPGTRLTVT.

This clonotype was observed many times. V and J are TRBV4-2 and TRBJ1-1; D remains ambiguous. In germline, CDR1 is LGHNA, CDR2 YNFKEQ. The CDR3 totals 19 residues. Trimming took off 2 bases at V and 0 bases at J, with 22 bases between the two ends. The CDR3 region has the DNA TGTGCCAGCAGCCAATCTACCGGACCCCGGTTGACGATGAACACTGAAGCTTTCTTT. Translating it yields CASSQSTGPRLTMNTEAFF.

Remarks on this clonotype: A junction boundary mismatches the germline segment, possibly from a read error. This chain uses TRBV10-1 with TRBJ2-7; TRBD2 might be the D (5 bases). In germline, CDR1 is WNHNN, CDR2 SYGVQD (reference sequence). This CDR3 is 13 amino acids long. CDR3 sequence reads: CASSDPACGERYF. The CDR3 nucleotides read TGCGCCAGCAGTGACCCTGCTTGTGGGGAGCGGTACTTC.